Presented here are 14 T cell receptor beta chains from one specimen sequenced in a study of monozygotic twins with inflammatory bowel disease. TCRdb reprocessed the 5' RACE reads, with one entry per CDR3 protein and no DNA. This sample's table has about 160,000 distinct CDR3 sequences. Sequencing input: blood. The receptors were gathered from a human donor with ulcerative colitis or Crohn's disease, or a healthy co-twin of an affected twin (not recorded which).

The chain combines TRBV27 with TRBJ1-2. The CDR3 is 13 amino acids. Per germline, CDR1 MNHEY and CDR2 SMNVEV (reference sequence). This CDR3 is CASRFGPNYGYTF.

The chain is built from TRBV30 and TRBJ2-1; the D gene TCRdb calls, TRBD2, cannot be checked with no DNA. The CDR3 contains 14 residues. The germline CDR1 and CDR2 sequences are GTSNPN and SVGIG (reference sequence). The CDR3 sequence is CAWSVGHSYNEQFF.

The chain links TRBV7-3 to TRBJ2-2; absent DNA, TCRdb's TRBD1 call cannot be checked. The CDR3 totals 15 residues. Germline V CDR1 and CDR2: SGHTA, FQGTGA. The CDR3 loop reads CASSNGGVNTGELFF.

The J gene is TRBJ1-1, the V gene TRBV28; absent DNA, TCRdb's TRBD1 call cannot be checked. Germline V CDR1 and CDR2: MDHEN, SYDVKM. The CDR3 has 16 residues. This CDR3 reads CASSLQPGRVNTEAFF.

This CDR3 is CASSAHRDNSYEQYF. This chain connects TRBV5-6 to TRBJ2-7; TCRdb gives TRBD1 as the D gene, but with no DNA this cannot be confirmed. The CDR3 runs 15 residues. CDR1 SGHDT and CDR2 YYEEEE come from the germline V gene.

This chain connects TRBV7-2 to TRBJ2-1; TCRdb indicates TRBD2, and absent DNA this call remains unverified. The CDR3 has 16 residues. Germline V CDR1 and CDR2: SGHTA, FQGNSA. CDR3: CASSTSGRAYFGGQFF. Based on the CDR3 plus reference TRBV7-2 and TRBJ2-1, the full variable domain is GAGVSQSPSNKVTEKGKDVELRCDPISGHTALYWYRQSLGQGLEFLIYFQGNSAPDKSGLPSDRFSAERTGGSVSTLTIQRTQQEDSAVYLCASSTSGRAYFGGQFFGPGTRLTVL.

V usage is TRBV12-3 or TRBV12-4 and J usage is TRBJ1-1. CDR3 length: 13 amino acids. The CDR3 spells CASSLSGLSEAFF.

V usage is TRBV11-2 and J usage is TRBJ2-3; checking the TCRdb D call of TRBD1 is not possible without DNA. This CDR3 spans 13 amino acids. Germline V gene lookup returns CDR1 SGHAT and CDR2 FQNNGV. The CDR3 loop reads CASRLQGIDTQYF.

The chain carries TRBV28 and TRBJ2-3; TCRdb's D call, TRBD2, is unchecked because there is no DNA. Germline V CDR1 and CDR2: MDHEN, SYDVKM. This CDR3 spans 17 amino acids. CDR3 loop: CASSRHRLAGGTDTQYF.

V gene TRBV29-1 combines with J gene TRBJ2-1; no DNA is available, so the TRBD1 call from TCRdb remains unchecked. Germline CDR1 SQVTM, CDR2 ANQGSEA. This CDR3 comprises 14 residues. The CDR3 sequence is CSDRLGQGAHEQFF.

The chain combines TRBV27 with TRBJ2-1; as DNA is missing, the TRBD2 call by TCRdb cannot be tested. The CDR3 length is 15 residues. Germline V gene lookup returns CDR1 MNHEY and CDR2 SMNVEV (reference sequence). The CDR3 reads CASSLVAGAYNEQFF.

This chain connects TRBV11-1 to TRBJ1-1; there is no DNA to check the TCRdb D call of TRBD1. Per germline, CDR1 SGHAT and CDR2 FQDESV (reference sequence). This CDR3 contains 16 residues. Here the CDR3 reads CASSSQRNRGGTEAFF.

This chain links TRBV4-2 with TRBJ2-5; TCRdb proposes TRBD2, but this gene call is untestable without DNA. The CDR3 is made up of 17 amino acids. Looked up from germline, CDR1 is LGHNA and CDR2 is YNFKEQ. The CDR3 region is CASSQGGTSGSQETQYF.

The chain couples TRBV24-1 to TRBJ2-1. Germline V gene sequence: CDR1 KGHDR, CDR2 SFDVKD. The CDR3 has 15 residues. CDR3 in amino acids: CATSDLRGRGNEQFF.